The 2 T cell receptor beta chains below all came from one sample that was sequenced in a study of blood T cell repertoires in COVID-19. TCRdb's table, derived via immunoSEQ multiplex PCR, lists solely in-frame clones and lacks some. The top ten clones hold approximately 6% of a sample with nearly 250,000 clones, roughly 86% of them seen once. Source material: peripheral blood. Every receptor here comes from an elderly woman with COVID-19, enrolled during active disease.

This clone was seen just once. The chain carries TRBV18 and TRBJ2-3; 7 bases agree with TRBD2. CDR3 length: 15 amino acids. Trimming removed 3 bases from V and 4 bases from J; junction bases left unmatched: 7. Per the germline V gene, CDR1 is KGHSH and CDR2 is LQKENI. For the CDR3, the DNA is TGTGCCAGCTCACCGCAGCGGGGAGGGGCAGATACGCAGTATTTT. Translating it yields CASSPQRGGADTQYF.

V usage is TRBV7-2 and J usage is TRBJ1-1; TRBD1 might be the D (5 bases). Per the germline V gene, CDR1 is SGHTA and CDR2 is FQGNSA. Trimming pared 3 bases from V and 4 bases from J, leaving 27 bases between. The CDR3 consists of 19 residues. CDR3 DNA: TGTGCCAGCAGCTTGCGGGGCTCCTATGGGACCGGGGGGGGCACTGAAGCTTTCTTT. Protein sequence: CASSLRGSYGTGGGTEAFF.